These 20 T cell receptor beta chains came from one sample sequenced in a study of beta chain features in type 1 diabetes (dated by TCRdb to the late 2010s). Receptor libraries were prepared by the immunoSEQ multiplex PCR assay. The entire amount of isolated RNA was reverse transcribed using the High Capacity cDNA Reverse Transcription Kit, so the sequenced TCRB transcripts were expressed ones. In TCRdb, the immuneACCESS table is reduced to in-frame sequences with V and J assigned. These tables do not hold every clone; where another copy was compared, an unresolved V gene accounts for under half, and the others remain unexplained. Recorded for this sample are hundreds of thousands of clones; roughly 15% of them occurred a single time. 6.7% of the sample is taken by the ten largest. Sequencing was performed on central memory CD4+ T cells from blood. The origin of the receptors is a man aged 25-40 years in good health.

V and J are TRBV10-3 and TRBJ2-7, with 11 bases that match TRBD2. V was clipped by 7 bases and J by 0 bases; unmatched bases: 8. CDR3 length equals 16 residues. CDR1 and CDR2 from the germline V gene are ENHRY and SYGVKD. The CDR3 DNA reads as TGTGCCATCAAGGCTAGCGGGGGGCAGAGCTCCTACGAGCAGTACTTC. Translated: CAIKASGGQSSYEQYF.

This clone was counted only a few times. This chain uses TRBV19 with TRBJ1-5; no clear D gene. Germline assignment: CDR1 LNHDA and CDR2 SQIVND (reference sequence). V lost 6 bases, J lost 1 base, and 16 bases lay in between. This CDR3 spans 16 amino acids. CDR3 DNA sequence: TGTGCCAGTAGCTTCGGACGGCAAGGCAGCAATCAGCCCCAGCATTTT. Translating it yields CASSFGRQGSNQPQHF.

This chain uses TRBV11-3 with TRBJ1-2, with a weak D call TRBD1 (6 bases). Per germline, CDR1 SGHNT and CDR2 YENEEA. The CDR3 has 13 amino acids. V was pared by 5 bases and J by 6 bases, with 13 bases between. The chain's CDR3 is CASSLGTTDGYTF. The CDR3, as DNA: TGTGCCAGCAGCCTCGGGACAACAGATGGCTACACCTTC.

Only a few counts were recorded for this clone. This could be a read error, since a much larger clone is one nucleotide away. The chain recombines TRBV5-1 with TRBJ2-5; D not resolved. The germline V and J ends were trimmed by 2 bases and 3 bases, with 2 bases remaining between them. Germline assignment: CDR1 SGHRS and CDR2 YFSETQ. The CDR3 contains 11 residues. The chain's CDR3 is CASSFKETQYF. CDR3 nucleotides: TGCGCCAGCAGCTTTAAAGAGACCCAGTACTTC.

This clone showed up just a few times. This chain uses TRBV21-1 with TRBJ1-5. TRBV21-1 is labeled a pseudogene. CDR3 length equals 20 residues. The CDR3 region has the DNA TGTGCCAGCAGCAAACCTCAATTAGAGAGAGAGGTGTATAGCAATCAGCCCCAGCATTTT. Protein sequence: CASSKPQLEREVYSNQPQHF.

With regard to this clone: Relative to the germline gene, one junction end is altered; a read error may explain this. The chain carries TRBV7-2 and TRBJ2-2; no reliable D call. This CDR3 spans 13 amino acids. The germline V gene has CDR1 SGHTA and CDR2 FQGNSA. The CDR3 protein is CASSRVGIGELFF. Written as DNA, the CDR3 is TGCGCCAGCAGCCGAGTGGGGATCGGGGAGCTGTTTTTT.

V usage is TRBV5-8 and J usage is TRBJ2-7, with TRBD2 matching 8 bases. The CDR3 has 15 amino acids. V trimming: 4 bases; J trimming: 3 bases; junction bases outside the gene matches: 9. Germline assignment: CDR1 SGHTS and CDR2 YDEGEE. The CDR3 spells CASSPGTSRYYEQYV. CDR3 coding DNA: TGTGCCAGCAGCCCTGGGACTAGTCGGTACTACGAGCAGTACGTC.

Comment on this clone: Compared with germline, one end of the junction differs, possibly owing to a read error. Different DNA sequences within this sample yield the same CDR3. The CDR3 spells CASSHSEGNTIYF. CDR3 DNA: TGCGCCAGCAGCCACTCGGAAGGAAACACCATATATTTT. The rearrangement joins TRBV5-8 to TRBJ1-3; D ambiguous. Germline V CDR1 and CDR2: SGHTS, YDEGEE. The CDR3 loop spans 13 amino acids.

V gene TRBV7-2 combines with J gene TRBJ2-2; the D is unclear. The V and J ends lost 2 bases and 2 bases respectively, with 9 bases between them. The length of the CDR3 is 15 residues. Germline V gives CDR1 SGHTA, CDR2 FQGNSA. Here the CDR3 reads CASSLFRANTGELFF. Here the CDR3 DNA reads TGTGCCAGCAGCTTATTCCGGGCCAACACCGGGGAGCTGTTTTTT. Using reference TRBV7-2 and TRBJ2-2 for the parts outside the CDR3, the full variable domain is GAGVSQSPSNKVTEKGKDVELRCDPISGHTALYWYRQSLGQGLEFLIYFQGNSAPDKSGLPSDRFSAERTGGSVSTLTIQRTQQEDSAVYLCASSLFRANTGELFFGEGSRLTVL.

The chain combines TRBV4-3 with TRBJ2-6; 10 bases are shared with TRBD2. Germline V gene lookup returns CDR1 LGHNA and CDR2 YSLEER. The CDR3 spans 20 residues. Trimming cost V 0 bases and J 1 base; bases outside gene matches: 9. CDR3 residues: CASSQEAILAGFSGANVLTF. The CDR3 region has the DNA TGCGCCAGCAGCCAAGAAGCCATACTAGCGGGGTTTTCTGGGGCCAACGTCCTGACTTTC.

The chain combines TRBV6-5 with TRBJ1-2; TRBD1 aligns across 12 bases. This CDR3 contains 14 residues. The V segment lost 5 bases and the J segment 6 bases; nucleotides outside the gene matches: 4. Germline CDR1 is MNHEY and CDR2 is SVGAGI. The DNA for the CDR3 is TGTGCCAGCAGTAGGGGACAGGGGGCGCATGGCTACACCTTC. Residues: CASSRGQGAHGYTF.

This clone was observed a few times. The CDR3: CSARARHGYTF. The CDR3 region has the DNA TGCAGTGCTAGAGCTAGACATGGCTACACCTTC. This chain uses TRBV20-1 with TRBJ1-2; no clear D. Trimming took off 1 base at V and 6 bases at J, with 6 bases between the two ends. Per germline, CDR1 DFQATT and CDR2 SNEGSKA (reference sequence). CDR3 length equals 11 residues.

Ten or more counts support this clone. The chain is built from TRBV10-3 and TRBJ1-5; a weak D match, TRBD1 (5 bases). Germline CDR1 reads ENHRY; CDR2 reads SYGVKD. The CDR3 is 13 amino acids. Trimming left V 9 bases short and J 0 bases short, with 9 bases between. The CDR3 DNA reads as TGTGCCATAGACAGATATAGCAATCAGCCCCAGCATTTT. Its translation is CAIDRYSNQPQHF.

This chain uses TRBV4-1 with TRBJ2-4; perhaps TRBD2 as D (5 bases). The V gene's germline CDR1 is MGHRA and CDR2 YSYEKL. V was clipped by 0 bases and J by 7 bases, with 22 bases between them. CDR3 length equals 18 residues. The CDR3 reads CASSQESLKAVSSNIQYF. The CDR3 DNA follows: TGCGCCAGCAGCCAAGAAAGCCTTAAAGCGGTCAGCTCGAACATTCAGTACTTC.

The rearrangement links TRBV7-2 to TRBJ1-1; D gene ambiguous. This CDR3 is 14 amino acids long. The V gene's germline CDR1 is SGHTA and CDR2 FQGNSA. V gave up 2 bases and J gave up 4 bases, with 11 bases separating them. In nucleotides, the CDR3 is TGTGCCAGCAGCTTACTGTCGGGGTCCACTGAAGCTTTCTTT. It encodes CASSLLSGSTEAFF.

Many counts were recorded for this clone. The V gene is TRBV15, the J gene TRBJ2-2; D is undetermined. Germline values: CDR1 LNHNV, CDR2 YYDKDF (reference sequence). The V and J ends lost 4 bases and 6 bases respectively, with 6 bases between them. CDR3 length: 12 amino acids. The CDR3 DNA reads as TGTGCCACCAGCAAAGGTCCCGGGGAGCTGTTTTTT. It yields the protein CATSKGPGELFF.

This clone was counted ten times or more. The chain has TRBV2 and TRBJ2-6; D unclear. From germline, CDR1 is SNHLY and CDR2 FYNNEI. V gave up 6 bases and J gave up 4 bases, with 16 bases separating them. This CDR3 is built from 16 residues. CDR3 sequence (DNA): TGTGCCAGCAGGCACGAGGTCGGGTCAGGGGCCAACGTCCTGACTTTC. Its translation is CASRHEVGSGANVLTF. Variable domain in full (rest from reference TRBV2 and TRBJ2-6): EPEVTQTPSHQVTQMGQEVILRCVPISNHLYFYWYRQILGQKVEFLVSFYNNEISEKSEIFDDQFSVERPDGSNFTLKIRSTKLEDSAMYFCASRHEVGSGANVLTFGAGSRLTVL.

The V gene is TRBV9, the J gene TRBJ2-7, with 8 nucleotides matching TRBD1. CDR1 and CDR2 (germline): SGDLS, YYNGEE. CDR3 size: 12 residues. The V gene end was trimmed by 4 bases and the J gene end by 5 bases; junction bases not matched to a gene: 2. The CDR3 region is CASSMTGDEQYF. The CDR3 bases are TGTGCCAGCAGCATGACAGGGGACGAGCAGTACTTC. The whole variable domain, filled in from reference TRBV9 and TRBJ2-7, reads DSGVTQTPKHLITATGQRVTLRCSPRSGDLSVYWYQQSLDQGLQFLIQYYNGEERAKGNILERFSAQQFPDLHSELNLSSLELGDSALYFCASSMTGDEQYFGPGTRLTVT.

The chain couples TRBV15 to TRBJ1-1, with TRBD1 matching 8 bases. V lost 8 bases and J lost 0; bases outside the gene matches: 8. The V gene's germline CDR1 is LNHNV and CDR2 YYDKDF (reference sequence). The CDR3 has 15 amino acids. Here the CDR3 reads CATARGDRMNTEAFF. In nucleotides, the CDR3 is TGTGCCACCGCCCGGGGGGACAGGATGAACACTGAAGCTTTCTTT.

V and J are TRBV14 and TRBJ2-3; no clear D gene. This CDR3 comprises 13 residues. Per the germline V gene, CDR1 is SGHDN and CDR2 is FVKESK. V was pared by 2 bases and J by 2 bases, with 5 bases between. CDR3 nucleotide sequence: TGTGCCAGCAGCCAACTAAACACAGATACGCAGTATTTT. Translation gives CASSQLNTDTQYF.